Each of the 10 T cell receptor beta chains below was sequenced from the same sample in a study of blood T cell repertoires in COVID-19. The protocol was immunoSEQ multiplex PCR, while the TCRdb copy is restricted to in-frame clones and leaves out a portion. Among roughly 250,000 clones, around 90% were seen once, and the ten largest hold around 6%. The material sequenced was PBMCs or T cells enriched from blood (not recorded which). Receptors were obtained from a young woman with acute COVID-19.

The rearrangement uses TRBV28 and TRBJ1-5, with TRBD1 identical over 8 bases. Looked up from germline, CDR1 is MDHEN and CDR2 is SYDVKM. The CDR3 is 15 residues long. V was clipped by 6 bases and J by 1 base; unmatched bases: 5. The CDR3 loop reads CASRSQGASNQPQHF. The CDR3 coding sequence is TGTGCCAGCAGGAGCCAGGGGGCAAGCAATCAGCCCCAGCATTTT.

The V call is TRBV30, the J call TRBJ1-5; no definite D call. V lost 1 base and J 5 bases, leaving 12 bases between the germline ends. The CDR3 is made up of 14 amino acids. The germline V gene encodes CDR1 GTSNPN and CDR2 SVGIG (reference sequence). This chain's CDR3 is CAWSATSRDQPQHF. The CDR3 bases are TGTGCCTGGAGTGCCACTTCCCGGGATCAGCCCCAGCATTTT.

The genes are TRBV9 and TRBJ1-3; unclear D gene. The V end lost 4 bases, the J end lost 0 bases, and 14 bases lay between the germline ends. The CDR3 is made up of 16 amino acids. Germline CDR1 SGDLS, CDR2 YYNGEE. The CDR3 reads CASSTRRENSGNTIYF. CDR3 sequence (DNA): TGTGCCAGCAGCACCCGCCGGGAAAACTCTGGAAACACCATATATTTT.

CDR3 protein: CASSQGLGNEKLFF. The DNA of the CDR3 is TGTGCCAGCAGTCAGGGATTAGGGAATGAAAAACTGTTTTTT. The chain recombines TRBV7-9 with TRBJ1-4; perhaps TRBD1 as D (5 bases). This CDR3 is built from 14 residues. Trimming took 6 bases from V and 5 from J, leaving 13 bases between them. Germline assignment: CDR1 SEHNR and CDR2 FQNEAQ (reference sequence).

The genes are TRBV6-5 and TRBJ1-1; D remains unclear. Per the germline V gene, CDR1 is MNHEY and CDR2 is SVGAGI. CDR3 length: 13 residues. Trimming removed 5 bases at V and 10 bases at J, with 17 bases between. For the CDR3, the DNA is TGTGCCAGCAGTATCGGAGGTTCCGATAGAGCTTTCTTT. Its translation: CASSIGGSDRAFF.

The chain joins TRBV5-1 to TRBJ2-7; D is perhaps TRBD2 (5 bases). The CDR3 is 13 amino acids. CDR1 and CDR2 (germline): SGHRS, YFSETQ. The ends were cut back, 1 base at V and 0 bases at J, with 5 bases in the middle. The CDR3 reads CASSLTSSYEQYF. CDR3 DNA: TGCGCCAGCAGCTTGACTAGCTCCTACGAGCAGTACTTC.

V usage is TRBV27 and J usage is TRBJ2-1; 7 bases match TRBD2. The CDR3 covers 15 residues. Looked up from germline, CDR1 is MNHEY and CDR2 is SMNVEV (reference sequence). V shed 1 base, J shed 10 bases, and the junction held 10 bases outside the gene matches. CDR3 DNA: TGTGCCAGCAGTTTATGGGCGGGGGATGCAGGAGAGCAGTTCTTC. Translated, it gives CASSLWAGDAGEQFF.

J is TRBJ1-1 and V is TRBV18, with 8 bases fitting TRBD1. CDR1 is KGHSH and CDR2 is LQKENI in the germline V gene. Trimming at V came to 6 bases and at J to 1 base, leaving 13 bases not matched to a gene. The CDR3 is 17 residues long. The DNA of the CDR3 is TGTGCCAGCTCTCTAGGACAGGGCCTGGCTTGGAACACTGAAGCTTTCTTT. This gives the protein CASSLGQGLAWNTEAFF.

V and J are TRBV18 and TRBJ2-7, with D possibly matching TRBD1 (5 bases). The germline gives CDR1 KGHSH, CDR2 LQKENI. The CDR3 has 15 amino acids. V was cut by 6 bases and J by 1 base, with 16 bases left in between. The CDR3 here is CASSLREGASYEQYF. In nucleotides, the CDR3 is TGTGCCAGCTCTCTCAGGGAAGGAGCTTCCTACGAGCAGTACTTC.

This rearrangement joins TRBV4-1 to TRBJ2-3; tentative D call: TRBD2 (5 bases). V was trimmed by 4 bases and J by 2 bases, leaving 19 bases between them. The CDR3 runs 17 residues. In germline, CDR1 is MGHRA, CDR2 YSYEKL. The CDR3 is CASSPPGGPGNTDTQYF. The DNA of the CDR3 is TGCGCCAGCAGCCCGCCCGGCGGACCCGGGAACACAGATACGCAGTATTTT.